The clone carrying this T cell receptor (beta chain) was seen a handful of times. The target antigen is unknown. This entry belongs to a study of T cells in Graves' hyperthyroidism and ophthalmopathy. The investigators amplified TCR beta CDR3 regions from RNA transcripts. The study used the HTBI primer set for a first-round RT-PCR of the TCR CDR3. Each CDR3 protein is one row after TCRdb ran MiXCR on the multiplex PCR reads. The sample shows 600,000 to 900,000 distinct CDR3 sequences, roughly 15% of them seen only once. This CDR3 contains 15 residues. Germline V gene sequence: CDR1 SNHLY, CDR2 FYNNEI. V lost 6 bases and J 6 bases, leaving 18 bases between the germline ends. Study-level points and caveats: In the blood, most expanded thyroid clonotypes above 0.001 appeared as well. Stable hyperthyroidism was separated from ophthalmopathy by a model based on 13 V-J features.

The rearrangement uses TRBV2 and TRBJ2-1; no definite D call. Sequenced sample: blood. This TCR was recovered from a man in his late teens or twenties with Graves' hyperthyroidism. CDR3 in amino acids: CASRSTTYASNEQFF. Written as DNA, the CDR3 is TGTGCCAGCAGGAGCACGACCTATGCTAGCAATGAGCAGTTCTTC.